The clone carrying this T cell receptor (beta chain) has a handful of counts. Antigen specificity is unknown. These data originate in a study of T cell repertoires in cytomegalovirus infection. Turning to the study itself: Signatures in public TCR beta sequences pointed to both CMV infection and matching HLA type. Whole-study findings and limits: Across the ex vivo response, the dominant clonotypes were HLA-C-restricted CMV-specific TCR beta clonotypes. Totalled public TCR beta family frequency picked out people who carried CMV plus the relevant HLA.

TCRdb reprocessed the reads with MiXCR, giving one entry per CDR3 protein. The sample contains some 350,000 distinct CDR3 sequences, about 34% of which appear only once. V was pared by 2 bases and J by 5 bases, with 18 bases between. Germline loops: CDR1 DFQATT, CDR2 SNEGSKA (reference sequence). CDR3 length equals 15 residues. This TCR was recovered from a human donor in good health (CMV status not recorded). Some clones in this sample may be carry-over from other donors' samples. The sample consisted of cultured PBMCs, taken from culture after CMV antigen stimulation. V and J are TRBV20-1 and TRBJ2-5; perhaps TRBD2 as D (7 bases). The CDR3 nucleotides are TGCAGTGCTAGAACTCCTCGGGGGGCGACGGAGACCCAGTACTTC. It codes for CSARTPRGATETQYF.